The 10 T cell receptor beta chains below come from one sample, sequenced in a study of glioma-infiltrating T cells after dendritic cell vaccination. Here immunoSEQ multiplex PCR was the method, and the copy in TCRdb shows in-frame clones only, minus some. The repertoire holds some 91,000 clones, with more than 80% as singletons. Time point here: after dendritic cell vaccination, including at tumor progression/relapse. The starting material was blood, obtained after dendritic cell vaccination. These receptors all stem from a human donor with glioblastoma.

The V gene is TRBV11-2, the J gene TRBJ2-5, with D possibly TRBD2 on 6 matching bases. Trimming pared 5 bases from V and 5 bases from J, leaving 18 bases between. CDR3 length equals 15 residues. Germline CDR1 reads SGHAT; CDR2 reads FQNNGV. CDR3 residues: CASSPGSKGMETQYF. The CDR3 nucleotides read TGTGCCAGCAGCCCCGGGAGTAAGGGTATGGAGACCCAGTACTTC. Full variable domain (outside the CDR3, taken from reference TRBV11-2 and TRBJ2-5): EAGVAQSPRYKIIEKRQSVAFWCNPISGHATLYWYQQILGQGPKLLIQFQNNGVVDDSQLPKDRFSAERLKGVDSTLKIQPAKLEDSAVYLCASSPGSKGMETQYFGPGTRLLVL.

The rearrangement joins TRBV7-9 to TRBJ1-2; D unresolved. Deletions cut 0 bases from V and 5 bases from J, with 13 bases between. This CDR3 contains 15 residues. Germline CDR1 is SEHNR and CDR2 is FQNEAQ (reference sequence). CDR3 residues: CASSLALALAYGYTF. The CDR3, as DNA: TGTGCCAGCAGCTTAGCGTTAGCCTTGGCGTATGGCTACACCTTC.

The V call is TRBV5-1, the J call TRBJ1-1, with TRBD1 matching 8 bases. After removal of 4 bases from V and 1 base from J, the junction contained 9 bases not matched to a gene. The germline CDR1 and CDR2 sequences are SGHRS and YFSETQ. The CDR3 has 16 residues. CDR3 region: CASSPKAGGPNTEAFF. The CDR3 region has the DNA TGCGCCAGCAGCCCGAAGGCAGGGGGCCCGAACACTGAAGCTTTCTTT.

J is TRBJ1-2 and V is TRBV11-2; tentatively, D is TRBD1 (5 bases). The germline gives CDR1 SGHAT, CDR2 FQNNGV. CDR3 length: 16 residues. V gave up 4 bases and J gave up 4 bases, with 19 bases separating them. The CDR3 region is CASSSLRRAGSYGYTF. The CDR3, as DNA: TGTGCCAGCAGCTCCCTTCGGAGGGCAGGGAGCTATGGCTACACCTTC. Looking up the rest from reference TRBV11-2 and TRBJ1-2 gives the full variable domain: EAGVAQSPRYKIIEKRQSVAFWCNPISGHATLYWYQQILGQGPKLLIQFQNNGVVDDSQLPKDRFSAERLKGVDSTLKIQPAKLEDSAVYLCASSSLRRAGSYGYTFGSGTRLTVV.

This clone came up once. This chain uses TRBV11-3 with TRBJ2-3; D might be TRBD2 (5 bases). The length of the CDR3 is 15 residues. CDR1 is SGHNT and CDR2 is YENEEA in the germline V gene. Deletions cut 1 base from V and 6 bases from J, with 14 bases between. The CDR3, as DNA: TGTGCCAGCAGCTTAGGTGAGGGTAGTTCGGATACGCAGTATTTT. As protein: CASSLGEGSSDTQYF.

The rearrangement links TRBV6-5 to TRBJ2-1; 8 bases agree with TRBD1. Losses at the gene ends were 7 bases for V and 4 bases for J; bases not matched to a gene: 9. CDR1 MNHEY and CDR2 SVGAGI come from the germline V gene. The CDR3 extends over 15 amino acids. The DNA of the CDR3 is TGTGCCAGCAACCAGGCCGGGACAGGATACAATGAGCAGTTCTTC. Its translation: CASNQAGTGYNEQFF.

The J gene is TRBJ1-1, the V gene TRBV7-2, with D tentatively TRBD1 (6 bases). V gave up 6 bases and J gave up 1 base, with 9 bases separating them. This CDR3 comprises 13 residues. Germline loops: CDR1 SGHTA, CDR2 FQGNSA. The CDR3 DNA sequence: TGTGCCAGCAGACAGGACAGGAACACTGAAGCTTTCTTT. This translates into CASRQDRNTEAFF.

V gene TRBV4-1 combines with J gene TRBJ2-1, with TRBD2 matching 9 bases. The CDR3 sequence is 17 residues long. Germline-derived CDR1 and CDR2 are MGHRA and YSYEKL. Trimming took 1 base from V and 5 from J; bases not matched to a gene: 9. CDR3 nucleotide sequence: TGCGCCAGCAGCCAAGTGCGGGGGACTAGCAGAAACAATGAGCAGTTCTTC. Encoded protein: CASSQVRGTSRNNEQFF.

The chain uses TRBV2 and TRBJ2-3; TRBD1 aligns across 8 bases. The ends lost 2 bases at V and 4 bases at J; junction bases unmatched: 5. This CDR3 comprises 15 residues. CDR1 SNHLY and CDR2 FYNNEI come from the germline V gene. In DNA, the CDR3 is TGTGCCAGCAGTGAAACCCGGACAGGGTCAGATACGCAGTATTTT. Translating gives CASSETRTGSDTQYF.

The V call is TRBV6-6, the J call TRBJ2-7; possibly TRBD2 for D (5 bases). Between the trimmed V and J ends, which lost 11 bases and 4 bases, there was a span of 21 bases. CDR3 size: 14 residues. Germline V gene lookup returns CDR1 MNHNY and CDR2 SVGAGI (reference sequence). The CDR3 nucleotides read TGTGCCTCCCGGAAGGTAGCGACTATTTACGAGCAGTACTTC. This translates into CASRKVATIYEQYF.